This record covers a single TCR beta chain. What it binds is unknown. These data originate in a study of shared clonotypes between healthy human individuals. Regarding the study as a whole: Blood was the only sampled material, and tissue repertoires likely differ. Relative to memory subsets, naive subsets generally showed larger estimated richness.

The germline gives CDR1 LNHNV, CDR2 YYDKDF (reference sequence). The ends lost 1 base at V and 7 bases at J; junction bases unmatched: 8. CDR3 length: 16 amino acids. Selected positively for CCR7 and CD45RO-negative, naive CD8 cells excluded terminally differentiated effector memory CD45RA+ cells. Sequenced by immunoSEQ multiplex PCR; TCRdb stores in-frame clones only, minus some. Among 500,000 to 700,000 clones listed, around 96% were seen once. J is TRBJ2-7 and V is TRBV15, with TRBD2 identical over 12 bases. The sequenced sample was naive CD8+ T cells sorted from blood. The clonotype originates from a woman under 40 in good health. The CDR3 loop reads CATSRGTSGNRREQYF. As DNA, the CDR3 is TGTGCCACCAGCAGAGGGACTAGCGGGAACCGGAGGGAGCAGTACTTC.